This TCR beta chain appears in the sequencing data of a study of coeliac disease. Study at large: Coeliac patients had newly diagnosed active disease, refractory type I disease, or gluten-free diet control. High-resolution HLA typing was lacking; TRBV7-2 bias was queried instead.

Each fraction contributed one roughly 500,000-cell aliquot for sequencing. The data were produced by immunoSEQ multiplex PCR, yet TCRdb's version contains in-frame clones alone and is incomplete. This table has some 9,100 clones, around three fifths appearing once. As for this clone: Its cognate antigen is unknown.

Overall study findings and caveats: Largely private TRB repertoires meant most sequences were sample-unique.

After removal of 8 bases from V and 3 bases from J, the junction contained 7 bases not matched to a gene. The CDR3 is 13 amino acids. In germline, CDR1 is SNHLY, CDR2 FYNNEI. V and J are TRBV2 and TRBJ2-7; TRBD1 aligns across 7 bases. The receptor was derived from a woman aged 55-70 years with celiac disease. Material for sequencing was intraepithelial lymphocytes from the gut. The CDR3 DNA sequence: TGTGCCAGCTCATTTCCAGGGGGCTACGAGCAGTACTTC. Translating gives CASSFPGGYEQYF.